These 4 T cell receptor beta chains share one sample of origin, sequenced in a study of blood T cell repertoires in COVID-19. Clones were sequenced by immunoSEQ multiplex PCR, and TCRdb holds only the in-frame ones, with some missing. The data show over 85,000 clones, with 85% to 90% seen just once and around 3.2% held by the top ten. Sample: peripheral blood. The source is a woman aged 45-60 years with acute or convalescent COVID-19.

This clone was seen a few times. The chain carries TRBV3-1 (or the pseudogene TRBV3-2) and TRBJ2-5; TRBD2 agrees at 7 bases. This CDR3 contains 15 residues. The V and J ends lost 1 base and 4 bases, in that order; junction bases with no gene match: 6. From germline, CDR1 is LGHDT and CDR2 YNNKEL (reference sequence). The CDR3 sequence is CASSQVIVAGETQYF. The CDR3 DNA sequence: TGTGCCAGCAGCCAAGTAATCGTAGCGGGAGAGACCCAGTACTTC.

CDR3 bases: TGCAGCGTTGACCCCCTAGTGCTCAGGGGAAGCAATGAGCAGTTCTTC. This encodes CSVDPLVLRGSNEQFF. The chain recombines TRBV29-1 with TRBJ2-1, with D possibly TRBD1 on 6 matching bases. Germline CDR1 is SQVTM and CDR2 is ANQGSEA. V shed 3 bases and J shed 6 bases, with 21 bases lying between them. The CDR3 consists of 16 residues.

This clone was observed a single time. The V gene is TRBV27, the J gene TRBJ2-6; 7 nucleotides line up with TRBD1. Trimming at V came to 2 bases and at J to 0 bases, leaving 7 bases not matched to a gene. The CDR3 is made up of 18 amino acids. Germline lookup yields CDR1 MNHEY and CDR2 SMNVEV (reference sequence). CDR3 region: CASSLIRGGASGANVLTF. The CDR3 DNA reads TGTGCCAGCAGTTTAATTAGAGGGGGCGCCTCTGGGGCCAACGTCCTGACTTTC.

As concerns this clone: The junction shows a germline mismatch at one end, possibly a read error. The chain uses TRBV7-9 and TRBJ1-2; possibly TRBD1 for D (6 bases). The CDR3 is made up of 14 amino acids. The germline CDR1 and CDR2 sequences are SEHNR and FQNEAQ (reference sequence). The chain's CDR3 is CANSSTGLKDGYTF. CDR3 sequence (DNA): TGTGCCAACAGCAGTACAGGGTTGAAGGATGGCTACACCTTC.